The 27 T cell receptor beta chains below were found in one sample sequenced in a study of blood T cells in healthy people across ages. Using a J-beta primer mix together with a sample-barcoded 5' primer, a second PCR was run for 7 to 11 cycles. TCRdb itself ran the 5' RACE reads through MiXCR, one entry per CDR3 protein. The sample shows about 1.6 million distinct CDR3 sequences, about 35% of them seen only once. Material for sequencing was blood. These receptor sequences come from a woman aged 25 to 39 in good health.

The chain couples TRBV27 to TRBJ1-5, with no clear D. The germline CDR1 and CDR2 sequences are MNHEY and SMNVEV (reference sequence). The CDR3 loop spans 12 amino acids. Trimming took off 9 bases at V and 3 bases at J, with 9 bases between the two ends. The DNA for the CDR3 is TGTGCCAGTTCGTATGTCAATCAGCCCCAGCATTTT. This translates into CASSYVNQPQHF.

V gene TRBV27 combines with J gene TRBJ2-1; 7 nucleotides match TRBD1. The J call is uncertain, as TRBJ2-7 better fits the DNA end. This CDR3 has 18 residues. The germline gives CDR1 MNHEY, CDR2 SMNVEV (reference sequence). Here the CDR3 reads CASTPILRGGSSYNEQYF. CDR3 DNA: TGTGCCAGCACCCCCATTCTGAGAGGGGGCAGCTCCTACAATGAGCAGTACTTC.

A note on this clonotype: At one of its ends the junction is not consistent with the germline gene, which may arise from a read error. This chain connects TRBV29-1 to TRBJ2-7; no definite D call. The CDR3 length is 12 residues. Per germline, CDR1 SQVTM and CDR2 ANQGSEA. CDR3 region: CGVETGGYEQYF. The CDR3 coding sequence is TGCGGCGTTGAGACTGGCGGCTACGAGCAGTACTTC.

The genes are TRBV7-2 and TRBJ2-3; D gene unclear. Germline V gene lookup returns CDR1 SGHTA and CDR2 FQGNSA. The CDR3 runs to 15 residues. V was cut by 2 bases and J by 2 bases, with 11 bases left in between. CDR3 DNA: TGTGCCAGCAGCTTAAGCAACAGAAACACAGATACGCAGTATTTT. It codes for CASSLSNRNTDTQYF.

Regarding this clonotype: Relative to the germline gene, one junction end is altered; a read error may explain this. The rearrangement links TRBV13 to TRBJ2-1; possible D gene TRBD2, 6 bases. CDR3 size: 18 residues. Germline assignment: CDR1 PRHDT and CDR2 FYEKMQ (reference sequence). CDR3: CASGFFREWAGSYNEQFF. In nucleotides, the CDR3 is TGTGCCAGCGGCTTTTTCAGGGAATGGGCGGGGTCCTACAATGAGCAGTTCTTC.

This clonotype has just a few counts. The J gene is TRBJ2-3, the V gene TRBV18; D perhaps matches TRBD2 (5 bases). V was clipped by 3 bases and J by 4 bases, with 8 bases between them. Germline V gene data show CDR1 as KGHSH and CDR2 as LQKENI. The CDR3 has 13 residues. The CDR3 loop is CASSPRGSDTQYF. The CDR3 DNA is TGTGCCAGCTCACCTCGCGGGTCAGATACGCAGTATTTT.

There are many counts of this clonotype. This sequence joins TRBV20-1 and TRBJ2-1; 8 bases agree with TRBD2. CDR1 and CDR2 (germline): DFQATT, SNEGSKA (reference sequence). The CDR3 extends over 16 amino acids. The CDR3 protein is CSAVLAGWVSYNEQFF. CDR3 DNA: TGCAGCGCAGTCCTAGCGGGTTGGGTCTCCTACAATGAGCAGTTCTTC.

The chain recombines TRBV6-6 with TRBJ1-1, with D unresolved. This CDR3 spans 13 amino acids. The germline CDR1 and CDR2 sequences are MNHNY and SVGAGI (reference sequence). Trimming took off 7 bases at V and 0 bases at J, with 9 bases between the two ends. This CDR3 is CASMLVVNTEAFF. The CDR3 DNA reads TGTGCCAGCATGCTCGTGGTGAACACTGAAGCTTTCTTT.

This clonotype was seen a handful of times. The rearrangement joins TRBV5-1 to TRBJ2-2; D not resolved. Trimming cost V 0 bases and J 2 bases, with 5 bases left between them. The CDR3 runs 14 residues. Germline V CDR1 and CDR2: SGHRS, YFSETQ. The CDR3 spells CASSLVYNTGELFF. The CDR3 DNA reads TGCGCCAGCAGCTTGGTCTATAACACCGGGGAGCTGTTTTTT.

The chain couples TRBV2 to TRBJ2-5; TRBD2 agrees at 10 bases. The V gene end was trimmed by 6 bases and the J gene end by 11 bases; junction bases not matched to a gene: 18. This CDR3 is 16 amino acids long. Germline CDR1 SNHLY, CDR2 FYNNEI. The CDR3 is CASRSILAGTSEEQYF. The DNA of the CDR3 is TGTGCCAGCAGATCGATACTAGCGGGGACATCCGAGGAGCAGTACTTC.

V and J are TRBV7-9 and TRBJ2-2; D ambiguous. Trimming removed 2 bases at V and 8 bases at J, with 6 bases between. The CDR3 consists of 12 residues. The V gene's germline CDR1 is SEHNR and CDR2 FQNEAQ (reference sequence). CDR3 in amino acids: CASSLMPGELFF. The CDR3 DNA is TGTGCCAGCAGCTTAATGCCGGGGGAGCTGTTTTTT. The whole variable domain, filled in from reference TRBV7-9 and TRBJ2-2, reads DTGVSQNPRHKITKRGQNVTFRCDPISEHNRLYWYRQTLGQGPEFLTYFQNEAQLEKSRLLSDRFSAERPKGSFSTLEIQRTEQGDSAMYLCASSLMPGELFFGEGSRLTVL.

With respect to this clonotype: One base away lies a much larger clone, so this may be a sequencing read error. The V and J genes are TRBV9 and TRBJ2-1; 7 nucleotides line up with TRBD1. V dropped 0 bases and J dropped 5; count of bases not matched to a gene: 2. This CDR3 has 14 residues. Germline CDR1 SGDLS, CDR2 YYNGEE. The CDR3 is CASSVGDSNNEQFF. The CDR3 region has the DNA TGTGCCAGCAGCGTAGGGGACAGTAACAATGAGCAGTTCTTC.

This chain links TRBV28 with TRBJ2-3; D not certain. CDR1 is MDHEN and CDR2 is SYDVKM in the germline V gene. The CDR3 covers 12 residues. Trimming took 4 bases from V and 9 from J, leaving 11 bases between them. The CDR3 protein is CASSYGRSTQYF. In DNA form, the CDR3 reads TGTGCCAGCAGTTATGGCCGGAGCACGCAGTATTTT. The entire variable domain, with the rest obtained from reference TRBV28 and TRBJ2-3, is as follows: DVKVTQSSRYLVKRTGEKVFLECVQDMDHENMFWYRQDPGLGLRLIYFSYDVKMKEKGDIPEGYSVSREKKERFSLILESASTNQTSMYLCASSYGRSTQYFGPGTRLTVL.

Only a few counts were recorded for this clonotype. The gene calls are TRBV29-1 and TRBJ1-2; no clear D gene. Trimming cost V 3 bases and J 0 bases, with 5 bases left between them. This CDR3 is built from 12 residues. CDR1 and CDR2 (germline): SQVTM, ANQGSEA. The CDR3 coding sequence is TGCAGCGTTGACACTCCTAACTATGGCTACACCTTC. Its protein is CSVDTPNYGYTF.

V usage is TRBV15 and J usage is TRBJ2-1; D perhaps matches TRBD2 (6 bases). The CDR3 has 13 residues. V was shortened by 6 bases and J by 8 bases, with 14 bases between the two germline ends. The V gene's germline CDR1 is LNHNV and CDR2 YYDKDF (reference sequence). The DNA for the CDR3 is TGTGCCACCAGTCATCCGGAGGGCGATGAGCAGTTCTTC. This encodes CATSHPEGDEQFF.

J is TRBJ1-1 and V is TRBV6-6; the match to TRBD1 covers 9 bases. With V trimmed by 4 bases and J by 4 bases, 4 bases remained unmatched. This CDR3 has 14 residues. CDR1 is MNHNY and CDR2 is SVGAGI in the germline V gene (reference sequence). The CDR3 reads CASSWDRESTEAFF. CDR3 in DNA: TGTGCCAGCAGTTGGGACAGGGAGAGCACTGAAGCTTTCTTT.

This sequence joins TRBV6-5 and TRBJ2-5; TRBD1 matches 7 bases. Germline trimming cut 6 bases from V and 2 bases from J; bases unmatched to any gene: 6. The length of the CDR3 is 14 residues. Germline V gene sequence: CDR1 MNHEY, CDR2 SVGAGI. The DNA of the CDR3 is TGTGCCAGCAGAGAAAGACAGGGACAAGAGACCCAGTACTTC. Amino acids: CASRERQGQETQYF.

The rearrangement uses TRBV27 and TRBJ2-7; 10 bases agree with TRBD2. Germline V gene data show CDR1 as MNHEY and CDR2 as SMNVEV (reference sequence). This CDR3 is 15 amino acids long. The V and J ends lost 4 bases and 4 bases, in that order; junction bases with no gene match: 7. Here the CDR3 reads CASSSPSGGRYEQYF. CDR3 in DNA: TGTGCCAGCAGTTCCCCTAGCGGGGGAAGATACGAGCAGTACTTC.

V usage is TRBV20-1 and J usage is TRBJ2-5, with D perhaps being TRBD1 or TRBD2 (5 bases each). The CDR3 is 12 residues long. Germline V gene data show CDR1 as DFQATT and CDR2 as SNEGSKA (reference sequence). Deletions cut 8 bases from V and 11 bases from J, with 21 bases between. CDR3 in DNA: TGCAGTAGCCCGGGGCTGTATAATGAGCAGTACTTC. Translated, it gives CSSPGLYNEQYF.

This clonotype was counted a few times. CDR3 protein: CASRVRVIHTEAFF. In DNA form, the CDR3 reads TGCGCCAGCCGAGTCCGGGTTATACACACTGAAGCTTTCTTT. V gene TRBV4-1 combines with J gene TRBJ1-1; D is unresolved. The ends were cut back, 8 bases at V and 3 bases at J, with 16 bases in the middle. The germline V gene has CDR1 MGHRA and CDR2 YSYEKL. The CDR3 is 14 amino acids.

This chain joins TRBV11-3 and TRBJ2-7; a possible D gene is TRBD2 (5 bases). The germline CDR1 and CDR2 sequences are SGHNT and YENEEA. The CDR3 loop spans 16 amino acids. The V and J ends lost 0 bases and 2 bases respectively, with 14 bases between them. In DNA, the CDR3 is TGTGCCAGCAGCTTAGATCAGATGGAGGATACCTACGAGCAGTACTTC. Amino acids: CASSLDQMEDTYEQYF.

This clonotype was found a few times. This chain links TRBV5-1 with TRBJ2-1; D uncertain. Germline assignment: CDR1 SGHRS and CDR2 YFSETQ. The CDR3 has 13 residues. With 1 base removed from V and 7 bases from J, the gap between germline ends came to 9 bases. DNA of the CDR3: TGCGCCAGCAGCTTGAATGAGAGGAATGAGCAGTTCTTC. It codes for CASSLNERNEQFF.

The chain is built from TRBV12-3 or TRBV12-4 and TRBJ2-7; 8 bases align to TRBD2. The J segment lost 4 bases and the V segment lost 2 bases, leaving 7 bases of the junction unmatched. The CDR3 loop spans 15 amino acids. In DNA form, the CDR3 reads TGTGCCAGCAGTTTAAGGGGGACTAGTATTTACGAGCAGTACTTC. Its translation is CASSLRGTSIYEQYF.

Many counts were recorded for this clonotype. This chain joins TRBV20-1 and TRBJ1-6; D gene unclear. The V gene lost 3 bases and the J gene lost 7 bases, with 10 bases spanning the gap. Germline CDR1 reads DFQATT; CDR2 reads SNEGSKA (reference sequence). CDR3 length: 13 amino acids. DNA of the CDR3: TGCAGTGCTAGCGAAACGGGGAATTCACCCCTCCACTTT. Amino acid sequence: CSASETGNSPLHF.

J is TRBJ2-5 and V is TRBV27, with D possibly being TRBD1 (6 bases). Trimming removed 2 bases from V and 3 bases from J, with 13 bases in between. Germline-derived CDR1 and CDR2 are MNHEY and SMNVEV (reference sequence). This CDR3 spans 15 amino acids. The CDR3 reads CASSLGQKTKETQYF. The CDR3 nucleotides read TGTGCCAGCAGTTTAGGACAGAAGACAAAAGAGACCCAGTACTTC.

A few counts support this clonotype. The chain combines TRBV2 with TRBJ1-1, with D perhaps matching TRBD1 (5 bases). Between the trimmed V and J ends, which lost 6 bases and 1 base, there was a span of 12 bases. The length of the CDR3 is 14 residues. Germline lookup yields CDR1 SNHLY and CDR2 FYNNEI. In DNA, the CDR3 is TGTGCCAGCAGGGCCAGGGCGGGGAACACTGAAGCTTTCTTT. The encoded protein is CASRARAGNTEAFF.

The table lists this clonotype with many counts. V and J are TRBV4-1 and TRBJ2-5, with 8 bases that match TRBD2. The CDR3 sequence is 19 residues long. CDR1 and CDR2 (germline): MGHRA, YSYEKL. Trimming cost V 6 bases and J 2 bases; bases outside gene matches: 20. CDR3 nucleotide sequence: TGCGCCAGCAGGCGAACTAGCGGTAAGGAGATTGGATGGCAAGAGACCCAGTACTTC. Translating gives CASRRTSGKEIGWQETQYF.